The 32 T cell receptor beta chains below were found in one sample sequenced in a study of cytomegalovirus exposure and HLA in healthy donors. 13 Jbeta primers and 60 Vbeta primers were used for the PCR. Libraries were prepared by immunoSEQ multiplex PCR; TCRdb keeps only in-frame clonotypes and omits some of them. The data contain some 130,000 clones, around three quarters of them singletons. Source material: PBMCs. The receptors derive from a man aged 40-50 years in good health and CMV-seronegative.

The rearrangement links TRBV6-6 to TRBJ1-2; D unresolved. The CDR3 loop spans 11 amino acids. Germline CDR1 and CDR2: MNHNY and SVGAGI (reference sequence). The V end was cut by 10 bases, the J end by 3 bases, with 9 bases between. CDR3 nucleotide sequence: TGTGCCACCGGGAAGGACTATGGCTACACCTTC. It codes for CATGKDYGYTF.

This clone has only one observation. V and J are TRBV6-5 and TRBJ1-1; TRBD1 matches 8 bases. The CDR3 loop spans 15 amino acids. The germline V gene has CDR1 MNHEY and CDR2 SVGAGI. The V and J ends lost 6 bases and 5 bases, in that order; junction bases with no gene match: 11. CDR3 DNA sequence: TGTGCCAGCAGCCCTATTAGACAGGGGATGACTGAAGCTTTCTTT. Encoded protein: CASSPIRQGMTEAFF.

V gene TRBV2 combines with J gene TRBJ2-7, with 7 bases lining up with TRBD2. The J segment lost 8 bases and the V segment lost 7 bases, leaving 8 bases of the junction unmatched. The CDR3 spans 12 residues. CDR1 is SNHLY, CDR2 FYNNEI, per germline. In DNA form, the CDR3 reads TGTGCCAGCAATTGGGGGGGGGAAAAGCAGTACTTC. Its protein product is CASNWGGEKQYF.

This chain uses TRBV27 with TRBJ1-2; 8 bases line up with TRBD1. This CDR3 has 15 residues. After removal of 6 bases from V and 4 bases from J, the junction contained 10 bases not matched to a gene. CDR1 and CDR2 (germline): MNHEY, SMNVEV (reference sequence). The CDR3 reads CASRKKGQGVYGYTF. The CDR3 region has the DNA TGTGCCAGCAGGAAAAAAGGACAGGGCGTCTATGGCTACACCTTC.

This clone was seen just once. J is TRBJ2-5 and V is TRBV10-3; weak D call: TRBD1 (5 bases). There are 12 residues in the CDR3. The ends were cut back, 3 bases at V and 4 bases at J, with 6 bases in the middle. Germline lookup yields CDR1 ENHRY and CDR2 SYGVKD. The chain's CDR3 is CAISDRAETQYF. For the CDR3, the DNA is TGTGCCATCAGTGACAGGGCAGAGACCCAGTACTTC.

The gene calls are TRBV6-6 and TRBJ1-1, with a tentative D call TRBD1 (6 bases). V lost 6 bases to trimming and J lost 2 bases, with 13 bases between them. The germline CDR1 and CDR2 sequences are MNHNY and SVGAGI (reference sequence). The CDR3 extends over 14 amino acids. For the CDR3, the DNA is TGTGCCAGCAGACCCGACAGGACTAACACTGAAGCTTTCTTT. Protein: CASRPDRTNTEAFF.

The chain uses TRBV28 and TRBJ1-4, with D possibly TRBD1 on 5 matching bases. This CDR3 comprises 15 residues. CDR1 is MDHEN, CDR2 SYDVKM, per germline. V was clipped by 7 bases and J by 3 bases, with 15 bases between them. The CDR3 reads CASTPLGAPNEKLFF. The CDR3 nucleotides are TGTGCCAGCACCCCTCTAGGGGCCCCTAATGAAAAACTGTTTTTT.

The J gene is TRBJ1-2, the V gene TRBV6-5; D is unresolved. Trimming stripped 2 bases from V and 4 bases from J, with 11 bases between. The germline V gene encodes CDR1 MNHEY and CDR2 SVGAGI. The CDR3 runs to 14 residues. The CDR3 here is CASSYLPPGYGYTF. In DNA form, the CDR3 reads TGTGCCAGCAGTTACCTCCCCCCGGGCTATGGCTACACCTTC.

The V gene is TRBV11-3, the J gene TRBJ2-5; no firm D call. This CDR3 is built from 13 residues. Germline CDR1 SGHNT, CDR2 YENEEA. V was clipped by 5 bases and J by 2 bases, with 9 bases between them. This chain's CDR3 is CASSPQSQETQYF. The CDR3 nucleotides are TGTGCCAGCAGCCCACAGAGTCAAGAGACCCAGTACTTC.

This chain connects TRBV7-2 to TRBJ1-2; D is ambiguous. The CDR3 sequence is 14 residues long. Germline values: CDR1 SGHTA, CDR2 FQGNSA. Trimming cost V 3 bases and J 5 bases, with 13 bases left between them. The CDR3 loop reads CASSFGQVPYGYTF. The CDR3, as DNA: TGTGCCAGCAGCTTCGGCCAGGTCCCATATGGCTACACCTTC.

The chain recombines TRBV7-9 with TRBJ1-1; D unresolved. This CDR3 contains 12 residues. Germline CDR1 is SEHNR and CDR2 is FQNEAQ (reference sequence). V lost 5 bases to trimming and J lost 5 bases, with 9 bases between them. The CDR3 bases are TGTGCCAGCAGCCCCCCCCGGACTGAAGCTTTCTTT. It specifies CASSPPRTEAFF.

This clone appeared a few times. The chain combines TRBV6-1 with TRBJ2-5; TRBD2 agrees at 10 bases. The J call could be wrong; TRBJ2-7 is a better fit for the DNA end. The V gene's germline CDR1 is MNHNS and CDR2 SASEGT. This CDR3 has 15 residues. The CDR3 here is CASSETSGLAYEQYF. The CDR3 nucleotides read TGTGCCAGCAGTGAGACTAGCGGGCTCGCGTACGAGCAGTACTTC.

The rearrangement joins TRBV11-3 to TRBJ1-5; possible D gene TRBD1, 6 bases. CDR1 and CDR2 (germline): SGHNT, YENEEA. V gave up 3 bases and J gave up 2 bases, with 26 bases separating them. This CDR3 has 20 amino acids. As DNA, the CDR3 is TGTGCCAGCAGCTTTCGATCCCAAGGACAGTCAGGATGCGGCAATCAGCCCCAGCATTTT. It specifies CASSFRSQGQSGCGNQPQHF.

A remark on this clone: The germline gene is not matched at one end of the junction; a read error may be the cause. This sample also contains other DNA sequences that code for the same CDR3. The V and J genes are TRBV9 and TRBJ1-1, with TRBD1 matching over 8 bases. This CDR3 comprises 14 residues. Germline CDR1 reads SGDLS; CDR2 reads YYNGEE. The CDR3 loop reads CASNDGQGGTEAFF. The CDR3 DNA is TGTGCCAGCAACGACGGACAGGGAGGCACTGAAGCCTTCTTT. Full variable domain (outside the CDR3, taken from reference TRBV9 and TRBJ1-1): DSGVTQTPKHLITATGQRVTLRCSPRSGDLSVYWYQQSLDQGLQFLIQYYNGEERAKGNILERFSAQQFPDLHSELNLSSLELGDSALYFCASNDGQGGTEAFFGQGTRLTVV.

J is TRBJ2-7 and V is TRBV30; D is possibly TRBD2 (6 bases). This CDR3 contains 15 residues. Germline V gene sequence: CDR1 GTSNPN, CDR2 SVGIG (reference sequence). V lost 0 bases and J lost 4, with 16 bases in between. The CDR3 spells CAWSVPPGEGYEQYF. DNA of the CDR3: TGTGCCTGGAGTGTACCGCCGGGAGAAGGGTACGAGCAGTACTTC.

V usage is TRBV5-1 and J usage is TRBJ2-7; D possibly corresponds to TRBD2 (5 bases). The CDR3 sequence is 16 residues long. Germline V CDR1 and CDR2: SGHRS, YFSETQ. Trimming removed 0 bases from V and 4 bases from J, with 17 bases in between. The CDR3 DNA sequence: TGCGCCAGCAGCTTGGCCATCGGGGTGGCAGGATACGAGCAGTACTTC. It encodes CASSLAIGVAGYEQYF.

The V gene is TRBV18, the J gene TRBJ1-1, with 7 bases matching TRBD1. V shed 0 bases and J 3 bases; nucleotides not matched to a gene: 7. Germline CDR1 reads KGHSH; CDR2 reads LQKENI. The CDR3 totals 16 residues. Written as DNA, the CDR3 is TGTGCCAGCTCACCACCCCAGACAGGGTTGGACACTGAAGCTTTCTTT. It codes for CASSPPQTGLDTEAFF. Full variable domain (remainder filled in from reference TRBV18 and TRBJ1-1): NAGVMQNPRHLVRRRGQEARLRCSPMKGHSHVYWYRQLPEEGLKFMVYLQKENIIDESGMPKERFSAEFPKEGPSILRIQQVVRGDSAAYFCASSPPQTGLDTEAFFGQGTRLTVV.

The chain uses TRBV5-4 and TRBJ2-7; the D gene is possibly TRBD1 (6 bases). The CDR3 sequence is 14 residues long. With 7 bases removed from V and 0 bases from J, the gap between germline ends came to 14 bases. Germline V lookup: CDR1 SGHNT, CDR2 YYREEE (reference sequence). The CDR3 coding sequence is TGTGCCAGCTCCGACAGGAGGAGCTCCTACGAGCAGTACTTC. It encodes CASSDRRSSYEQYF.

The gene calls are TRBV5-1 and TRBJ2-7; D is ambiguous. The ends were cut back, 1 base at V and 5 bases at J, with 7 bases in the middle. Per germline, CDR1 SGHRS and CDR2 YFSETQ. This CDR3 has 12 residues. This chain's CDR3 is CASSLNRDEQYF. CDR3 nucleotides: TGCGCCAGCAGCTTGAACCGGGACGAGCAGTACTTC.

CDR3 protein: CASSGTDNEQFF. The CDR3 bases are TGTGCCAGCAGTGGGACAGACAATGAGCAGTTCTTC. The chain recombines TRBV6-5 with TRBJ2-1; 7 nucleotides line up with TRBD1. This CDR3 has 12 residues. J gave up 5 bases and V 5 bases, and 0 bases lay outside the gene matches. Germline V gene sequence: CDR1 MNHEY, CDR2 SVGAGI.

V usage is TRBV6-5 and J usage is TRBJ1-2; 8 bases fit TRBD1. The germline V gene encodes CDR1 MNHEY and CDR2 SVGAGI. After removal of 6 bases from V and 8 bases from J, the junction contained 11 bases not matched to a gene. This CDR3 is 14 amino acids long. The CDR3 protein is CASRRSDRAGGYTF. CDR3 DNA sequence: TGTGCCAGCAGACGTTCGGACAGGGCTGGGGGCTACACCTTC.

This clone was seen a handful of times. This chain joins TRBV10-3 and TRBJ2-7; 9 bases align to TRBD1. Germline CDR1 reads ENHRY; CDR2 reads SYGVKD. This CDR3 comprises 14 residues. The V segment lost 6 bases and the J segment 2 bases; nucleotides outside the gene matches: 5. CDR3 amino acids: CAISVDRGAYEQYF. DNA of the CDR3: TGTGCCATCAGCGTAGACAGGGGGGCCTACGAGCAGTACTTC.

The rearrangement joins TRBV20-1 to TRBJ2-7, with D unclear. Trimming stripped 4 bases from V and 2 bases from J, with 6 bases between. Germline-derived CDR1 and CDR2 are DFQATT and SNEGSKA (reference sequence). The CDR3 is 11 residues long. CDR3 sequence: CSATRAYEQYF. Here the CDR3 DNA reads TGCAGTGCTACACGGGCCTACGAGCAGTACTTC.

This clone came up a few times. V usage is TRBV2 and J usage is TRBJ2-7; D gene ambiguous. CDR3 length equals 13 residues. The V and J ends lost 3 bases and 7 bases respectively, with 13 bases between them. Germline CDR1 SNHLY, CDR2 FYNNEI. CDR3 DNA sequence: TGTGCCAGCAGTGACCTCAACGACGGGGAGCAGTACTTC. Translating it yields CASSDLNDGEQYF.

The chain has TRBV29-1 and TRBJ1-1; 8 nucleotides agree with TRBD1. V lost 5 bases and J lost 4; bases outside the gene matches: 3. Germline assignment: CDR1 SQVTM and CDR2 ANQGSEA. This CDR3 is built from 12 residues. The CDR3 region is CSVTGGGTEAFF. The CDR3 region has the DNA TGCAGCGTTACAGGGGGAGGCACTGAAGCTTTCTTT. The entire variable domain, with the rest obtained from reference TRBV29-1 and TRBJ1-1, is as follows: SAVISQKPSRDICQRGTSLTIQCQVDSQVTMMFWYRQQPGQSLTLIATANQGSEATYESGFVIDKFPISRPNLTFSTLTVSNMSPEDSSIYLCSVTGGGTEAFFGQGTRLTVV.

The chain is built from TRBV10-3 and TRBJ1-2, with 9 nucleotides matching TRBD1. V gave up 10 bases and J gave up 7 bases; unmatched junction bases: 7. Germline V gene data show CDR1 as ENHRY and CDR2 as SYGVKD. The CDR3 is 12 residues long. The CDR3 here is CATTGQGSGYTF. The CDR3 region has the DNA TGTGCCACCACGGGACAGGGAAGTGGCTACACCTTC.

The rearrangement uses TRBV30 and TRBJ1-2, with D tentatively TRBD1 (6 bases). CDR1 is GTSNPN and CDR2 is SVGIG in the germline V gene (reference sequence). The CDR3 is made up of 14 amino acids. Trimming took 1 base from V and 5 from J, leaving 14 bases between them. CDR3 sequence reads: CAWSAMTGFYGYTF. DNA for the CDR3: TGTGCCTGGAGTGCAATGACAGGCTTTTATGGCTACACCTTC.

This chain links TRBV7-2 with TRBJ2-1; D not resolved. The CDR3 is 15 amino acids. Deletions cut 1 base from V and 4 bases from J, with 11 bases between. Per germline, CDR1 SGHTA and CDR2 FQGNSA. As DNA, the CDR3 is TGTGCCAGCAGCTTAGATTGGGCAAGTTACAATGAGCAGTTCTTC. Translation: CASSLDWASYNEQFF.

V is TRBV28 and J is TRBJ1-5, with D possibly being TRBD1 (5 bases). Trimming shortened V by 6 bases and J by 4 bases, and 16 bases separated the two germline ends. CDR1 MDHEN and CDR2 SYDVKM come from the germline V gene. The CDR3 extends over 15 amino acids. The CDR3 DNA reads TGTGCCAGCAGCCCCGGGGGGTCCGTAAATCAGCCCCAGCATTTT. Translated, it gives CASSPGGSVNQPQHF.

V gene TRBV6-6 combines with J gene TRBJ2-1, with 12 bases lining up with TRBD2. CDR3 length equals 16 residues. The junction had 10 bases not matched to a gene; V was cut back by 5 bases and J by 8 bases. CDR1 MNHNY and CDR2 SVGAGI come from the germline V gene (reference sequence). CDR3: CASSPLAGGKIDEQFF. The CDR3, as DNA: TGTGCCAGCAGTCCACTAGCGGGGGGCAAGATTGATGAGCAGTTCTTC.

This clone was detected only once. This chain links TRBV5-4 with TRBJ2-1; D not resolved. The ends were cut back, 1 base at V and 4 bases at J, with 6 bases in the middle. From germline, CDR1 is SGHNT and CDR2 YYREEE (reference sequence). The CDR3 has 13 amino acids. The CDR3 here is CASSLTVYNEQFF. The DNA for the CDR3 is TGTGCCAGCAGCTTGACAGTTTACAATGAGCAGTTCTTC.

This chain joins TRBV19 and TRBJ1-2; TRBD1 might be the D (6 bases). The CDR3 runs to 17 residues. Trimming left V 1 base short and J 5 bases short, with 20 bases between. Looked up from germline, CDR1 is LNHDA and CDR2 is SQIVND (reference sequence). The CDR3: CASSIAGQGPFLYGYTF. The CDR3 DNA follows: TGTGCCAGTAGTATAGCCGGGCAGGGGCCCTTCCTTTATGGCTACACCTTC.